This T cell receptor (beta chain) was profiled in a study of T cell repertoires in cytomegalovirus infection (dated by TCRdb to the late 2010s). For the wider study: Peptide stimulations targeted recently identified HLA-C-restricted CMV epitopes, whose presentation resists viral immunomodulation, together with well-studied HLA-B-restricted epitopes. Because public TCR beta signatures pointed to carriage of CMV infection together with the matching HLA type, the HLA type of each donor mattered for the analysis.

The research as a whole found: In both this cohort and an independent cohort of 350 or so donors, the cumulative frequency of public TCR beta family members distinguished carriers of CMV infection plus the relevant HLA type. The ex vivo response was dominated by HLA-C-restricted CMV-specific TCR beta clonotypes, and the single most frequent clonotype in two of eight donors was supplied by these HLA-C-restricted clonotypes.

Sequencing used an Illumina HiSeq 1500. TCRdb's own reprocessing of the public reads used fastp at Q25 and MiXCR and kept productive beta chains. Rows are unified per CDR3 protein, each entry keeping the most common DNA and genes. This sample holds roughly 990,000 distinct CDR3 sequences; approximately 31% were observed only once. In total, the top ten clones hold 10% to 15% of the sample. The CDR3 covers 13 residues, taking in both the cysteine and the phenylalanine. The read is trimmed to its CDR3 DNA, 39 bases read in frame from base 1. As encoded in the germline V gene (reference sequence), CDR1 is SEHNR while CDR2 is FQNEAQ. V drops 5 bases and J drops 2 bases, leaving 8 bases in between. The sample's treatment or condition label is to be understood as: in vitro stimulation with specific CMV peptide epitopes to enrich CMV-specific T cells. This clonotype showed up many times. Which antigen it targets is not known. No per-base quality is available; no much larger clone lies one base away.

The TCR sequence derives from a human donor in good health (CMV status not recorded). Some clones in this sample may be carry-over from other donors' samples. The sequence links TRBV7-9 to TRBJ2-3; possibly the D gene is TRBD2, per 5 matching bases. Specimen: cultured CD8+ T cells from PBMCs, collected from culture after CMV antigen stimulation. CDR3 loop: CASSTGFTDTQYF. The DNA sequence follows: TGTGCCAGCAGCACGGGGTTCACAGATACGCAGTATTTT.